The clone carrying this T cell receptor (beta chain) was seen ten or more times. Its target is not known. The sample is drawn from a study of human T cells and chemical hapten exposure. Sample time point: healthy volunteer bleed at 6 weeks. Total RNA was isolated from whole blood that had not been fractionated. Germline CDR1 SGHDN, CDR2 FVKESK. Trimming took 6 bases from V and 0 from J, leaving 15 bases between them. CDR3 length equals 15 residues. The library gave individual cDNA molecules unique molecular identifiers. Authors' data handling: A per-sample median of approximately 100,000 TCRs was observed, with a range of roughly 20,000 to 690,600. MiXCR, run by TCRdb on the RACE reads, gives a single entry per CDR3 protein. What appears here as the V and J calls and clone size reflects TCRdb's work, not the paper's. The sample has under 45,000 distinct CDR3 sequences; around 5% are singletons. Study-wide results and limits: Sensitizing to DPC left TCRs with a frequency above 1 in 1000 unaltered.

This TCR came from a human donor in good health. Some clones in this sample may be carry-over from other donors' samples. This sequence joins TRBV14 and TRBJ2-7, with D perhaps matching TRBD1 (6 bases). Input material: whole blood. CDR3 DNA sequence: TGTGCCAGCAGTCTGGACGACAGGTTCTCCTACGAGCAGTACTTC. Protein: CASSLDDRFSYEQYF.